The 20 T cell receptor beta chains listed next were all sequenced from one sample in a study of shared clonotypes between healthy human individuals. Sequencing was performed with immunoSEQ multiplex PCR; in TCRdb, only in-frame clones are kept and a portion is missing. The sample lists some 380,000 clones; 96% were seen once. The sequenced material came from memory CD8+ T cells sorted from blood. The sample's subset: CD45RO+ cells pooled with CCR7-negative TemRA cells. The receptors originated from a man aged 30-40 years in good health.

This clone was found once. CDR3 region: CASSLAGPNYNEQFF. The CDR3, as DNA: TGTGCCAGCAGCTTAGCGGGCCCCAACTACAATGAGCAGTTCTTC. The chain couples TRBV13 to TRBJ2-1; D remains ambiguous. In germline, CDR1 is PRHDT, CDR2 FYEKMQ (reference sequence). The CDR3 spans 15 residues. V gave up 1 base and J gave up 3 bases, with 10 bases separating them.

This chain links TRBV7-2 with TRBJ2-5, with D maybe TRBD1 (6 bases). With 2 bases removed from V and 7 bases from J, the gap between germline ends came to 29 bases. Germline CDR1 and CDR2: SGHTA and FQGNSA. This CDR3 is built from 19 residues. The CDR3 DNA is TGTGCCAGCAGCTTACCAACCCTGGGGGCGGGTAGCATCGGCGGGACCCAGTACTTC. Protein sequence: CASSLPTLGAGSIGGTQYF.

The chain is built from TRBV4-2 and TRBJ2-7; possibly TRBD2 for D (5 bases). The CDR3 has 16 amino acids. The V and J ends lost 4 bases and 3 bases respectively, with 19 bases between them. CDR1 and CDR2 from the germline V gene are LGHNA and YNFKEQ. The CDR3 DNA reads as TGTGCCAGCAGCCCAGGAGACCGGGGTGAGGGCTACGAGCAGTACTTC. It encodes CASSPGDRGEGYEQYF.

The V call is TRBV4-1, the J call TRBJ1-4; no clear D gene. The CDR3 runs to 15 residues. The germline V and J ends were trimmed by 4 bases and 3 bases, with 12 bases remaining between them. Looked up from germline, CDR1 is MGHRA and CDR2 is YSYEKL. The CDR3 DNA reads TGCGCCAGCAGCCCCGAGGGCAGTCCTAATGAAAAACTGTTTTTT. Its translation: CASSPEGSPNEKLFF.

The chain couples TRBV5-1 to TRBJ2-5, with 11 bases identical to TRBD2. The germline V gene has CDR1 SGHRS and CDR2 YFSETQ. The CDR3 runs 16 residues. After removal of 4 bases from V and 3 bases from J, the junction contained 8 bases not matched to a gene. CDR3 DNA sequence: TGCGCCAGCAGCAAACCTCCGGGACTAGCGGAAGAGACCCAGTACTTC. Protein: CASSKPPGLAEETQYF. Complete variable domain (other parts from reference TRBV5-1 and TRBJ2-5): KAGVTQTPRYLIKTRGQQVTLSCSPISGHRSVSWYQQTPGQGLQFLFEYFSETQRNKGNFPGRFSGRQFSNSRSEMNVSTLELGDSALYLCASSKPPGLAEETQYFGPGTRLLVL.

The chain couples TRBV6-6 to TRBJ2-2, with unresolved D. There are 14 residues in the CDR3. Trimming removed 2 bases from V and 4 bases from J, with 8 bases in between. Per germline, CDR1 MNHNY and CDR2 SVGAGI (reference sequence). This chain's CDR3 is CASSYPAFTGELFF. The CDR3 DNA reads as TGTGCCAGCAGTTACCCAGCCTTCACCGGGGAGCTGTTTTTT.

The rearrangement joins TRBV5-1 to TRBJ2-2; a weak D match, TRBD2 (6 bases). This CDR3 is built from 16 residues. CDR1 is SGHRS and CDR2 is YFSETQ in the germline V gene. Trimming pared 3 bases from V and 0 bases from J, leaving 12 bases between. CDR3 bases: TGCGCCAGCAGCTCTACCGGGACTCCGAACACCGGGGAGCTGTTTTTT. It encodes CASSSTGTPNTGELFF.

The genes are TRBV9 and TRBJ1-2; possibly TRBD1 for D (5 bases). Germline CDR1 SGDLS, CDR2 YYNGEE. The CDR3 consists of 14 residues. V was shortened by 0 bases and J by 5 bases, with 11 bases between the two germline ends. The CDR3: CASSVEVGGYGYTF. Written as DNA, the CDR3 is TGTGCCAGCAGCGTAGAAGTTGGGGGATATGGCTACACCTTC.

The chain employs TRBV6-5 and TRBJ2-7; 7 bases line up with TRBD2. This CDR3 is built from 12 residues. Germline V gives CDR1 MNHEY, CDR2 SVGAGI. V lost 4 bases and J lost 7; bases outside the gene matches: 4. DNA for the CDR3: TGTGCCAGCAGTTTGGGGAGGGAAGAGCAGTACTTC. Its protein is CASSLGREEQYF.

This chain connects TRBV27 to TRBJ2-7; 12 bases are shared with TRBD2. Germline V gene sequence: CDR1 MNHEY, CDR2 SMNVEV (reference sequence). Trimming removed 4 bases from V and 7 bases from J; junction bases left unmatched: 14. This CDR3 spans 17 amino acids. The CDR3 region has the DNA TGTGCCAGCAGTTCTATTCAGACTAGCGGGAGTACGGGGGAGCAGTACTTC. The encoded protein is CASSSIQTSGSTGEQYF.

The chain couples TRBV19 to TRBJ2-6; the D is unclear. The CDR3 runs to 12 residues. CDR1 LNHDA and CDR2 SQIVND come from the germline V gene (reference sequence). V was pared by 6 bases and J by 2 bases, with 2 bases between. CDR3 bases: TGTGCCAGTAGGGCTGGGGCCAACGTCCTGACTTTC. This translates into CASRAGANVLTF.

The chain carries TRBV29-1 and TRBJ2-2; TRBD2 matches 8 bases. The germline V gene has CDR1 SQVTM and CDR2 ANQGSEA. The CDR3 spans 14 residues. J gave up 6 bases and V 4 bases, and 7 bases lay outside the gene matches. The CDR3 DNA sequence: TGCAGCGTTGGGGGACTAGATAGAGCCGGGGAGCTGTTTTTT. It is translated as CSVGGLDRAGELFF.

CDR3 region: CASSEGYPNYGYTF. DNA for the CDR3: TGTGCCAGCAGTGAAGGCTATCCTAACTATGGCTACACCTTC. The chain recombines TRBV6-1 with TRBJ1-2; D is ambiguous. Trimming shortened V by 1 base and J by 0 bases, and 6 bases separated the two germline ends. Germline V gene lookup returns CDR1 MNHNS and CDR2 SASEGT. CDR3 length: 14 residues.

This chain joins TRBV7-2 and TRBJ2-6, with a possible D match to TRBD2 (5 bases). V dropped 3 bases and J dropped 0 bases, with 9 bases sitting between them. This CDR3 is 16 amino acids long. The germline V gene encodes CDR1 SGHTA and CDR2 FQGNSA. The CDR3 DNA reads as TGTGCCAGCAGCTTGGAGGCCGCCTCTGGGGCCAACGTCCTGACTTTC. Encoded protein: CASSLEAASGANVLTF. The whole variable domain, filled in from reference TRBV7-2 and TRBJ2-6, reads GAGVSQSPSNKVTEKGKDVELRCDPISGHTALYWYRQSLGQGLEFLIYFQGNSAPDKSGLPSDRFSAERTGGSVSTLTIQRTQQEDSAVYLCASSLEAASGANVLTFGAGSRLTVL.

This clone has only a few counts. The chain carries TRBV11-2 and TRBJ1-5; the D is unclear. V shed 5 bases and J shed 5 bases, with 13 bases lying between them. The CDR3 spans 14 residues. CDR1 and CDR2 from the germline V gene are SGHAT and FQNNGV. Here the CDR3 DNA reads TGTGCCAGCAGCCCTAACCGGGGTTATCAGCCCCAGCATTTT. Protein: CASSPNRGYQPQHF.

The CDR3 nucleotides are TGTGCCTGGAAATTTCGACTAGCGGGAGTGAATGAGCAGTTCTTC. Translation gives CAWKFRLAGVNEQFF. The chain combines TRBV30 with TRBJ2-1, with 12 bases fitting TRBD2. The CDR3 is 15 amino acids. Germline V gene sequence: CDR1 GTSNPN, CDR2 SVGIG (reference sequence). Germline trimming cut 4 bases from V and 7 bases from J; bases unmatched to any gene: 8.

This sequence joins TRBV28 and TRBJ1-4; no firm D call. In germline, CDR1 is MDHEN, CDR2 SYDVKM. V was cut by 7 bases and J by 5 bases, with 14 bases left in between. The CDR3 runs 14 residues. As DNA, the CDR3 is TGTGCCAGCACCTACCGGGGAGAAAATGAAAAACTGTTTTTT. Translated: CASTYRGENEKLFF.

The rearrangement links TRBV28 to TRBJ2-4; 10 nucleotides match TRBD2. CDR1 and CDR2 from the germline V gene are MDHEN and SYDVKM. J gave up 1 base and V 8 bases, and 8 bases lay outside the gene matches. This CDR3 region has 16 residues. CDR3 bases: TGTGCCAGCCTATCTAGCGGGAGTATCGCCAAAAACATTCAGTACTTC. Protein: CASLSSGSIAKNIQYF.

The chain carries TRBV7-2 and TRBJ2-4, with D perhaps TRBD1 (5 bases). Trimming shortened V by 2 bases and J by 6 bases, and 14 bases separated the two germline ends. CDR3 length: 15 amino acids. The germline CDR1 and CDR2 sequences are SGHTA and FQGNSA. The DNA for the CDR3 is TGTGCCAGCAGCTTATCGTCAGATAGGGGAAACATTCAGTACTTC. Protein: CASSLSSDRGNIQYF. The variable domain in full, with the rest retrieved from reference TRBV7-2 and TRBJ2-4, is GAGVSQSPSNKVTEKGKDVELRCDPISGHTALYWYRQSLGQGLEFLIYFQGNSAPDKSGLPSDRFSAERTGGSVSTLTIQRTQQEDSAVYLCASSLSSDRGNIQYFGAGTRLSVL.

J is TRBJ2-3 and V is TRBV2; the D gene is possibly TRBD2 (6 bases). Germline V gives CDR1 SNHLY, CDR2 FYNNEI. Trimming removed 5 bases from V and 7 bases from J, with 7 bases in between. This CDR3 region has 11 residues. DNA of the CDR3: TGTGCCAGCAGTCGGGGGAATACGCAGTATTTT. This codes for CASSRGNTQYF.